This T cell receptor (beta chain) was captured in a study of CD8 T cells in ankylosing spondylitis. This CDR3 region has 13 residues. V was clipped by 2 bases and J by 6 bases, with 9 bases between them. CDR1 is SGHNT and CDR2 is YENEEA in the germline V gene. This clonotype was seen at least ten times. From the 5' RACE reads, TCRdb called clonotypes with MiXCR, one entry per CDR3 protein. The repertoire holds about 240,000 distinct CDR3 sequences, approximately 7.6% seen once, with more than 4.5% in the top ten. The receptor's source is a female donor with ankylosing spondylitis or in good health (not recorded which). The chain employs TRBV11-3 and TRBJ2-3, with D uncertain. Sequences were obtained from blood, either unsorted or a sorted T cell fraction (not recorded which). CDR3 sequence reads: CASSLNPVDTQYF. CDR3 DNA: TGTGCCAGCAGCTTAAATCCGGTCGATACGCAGTATTTT.